Detailed here is one T cell receptor beta chain. This specimen comes from a study of blood T cell repertoires in COVID-19. V was pared by 3 bases and J by 3 bases, with 2 bases of the junction left unmatched. The CDR3 is made up of 14 amino acids. Per the germline V gene, CDR1 is SNHLY and CDR2 is FYNNEI. Clones were read by immunoSEQ multiplex PCR, and TCRdb kept only the in-frame ones, dropping some. The sample carries approximately 300,000 clones, 85% recorded once. Sequenced sample: PBMCs or T cells enriched from blood (not recorded which). The chain has TRBV2 and TRBJ2-7; 10 nucleotides agree with TRBD1. The receptor comes from a woman aged 30 to 39 who had been exposed to COVID-19. CDR3 sequence: CASSDGTGVYEQYF. CDR3 DNA sequence: TGTGCCAGCAGTGACGGGACAGGGGTCTACGAGCAGTACTTC.